This T cell receptor beta chain comes out of a study of Graves' ophthalmopathy and Graves' hyperthyroidism. Study findings and constraints: Detected in blood as well were most expanded thyroid clonotypes with frequency above 0.001.

Uncontrolled infections, other autoimmune diseases, pregnancy or lactation barred patients from enrollment. What supplied the PBMCs was 7.5 to 10 ml of fresh peripheral blood. The CDR3 has 15 amino acids. V was cut by 2 bases and J by 2 bases, with 13 bases left in between. This clonotype was observed at least ten times. Its antigen is not known. Amplifying from RNA transcripts, the study obtained TCR beta CDR3 regions. RT-PCR with HTBI primers came first, then second-round multiplex PCR. TCRdb recomputed calls from the multiplex PCR reads with MiXCR, one row per CDR3 protein. In the table there are fewer than 400,000 distinct CDR3 sequences, about 17% of which are singletons.

The receptor comes from a woman between 18 and 29 years old with Graves' ophthalmopathy. V usage is TRBV12-3 or TRBV12-4 and J usage is TRBJ2-7, with D possibly TRBD1 on 5 matching bases. Material for sequencing was peripheral blood. The CDR3 sequence is CASSLKRQTAYEQYF. The CDR3 region has the DNA TGTGCCAGCAGTTTAAAGCGACAGACAGCCTACGAGCAGTACTTC.